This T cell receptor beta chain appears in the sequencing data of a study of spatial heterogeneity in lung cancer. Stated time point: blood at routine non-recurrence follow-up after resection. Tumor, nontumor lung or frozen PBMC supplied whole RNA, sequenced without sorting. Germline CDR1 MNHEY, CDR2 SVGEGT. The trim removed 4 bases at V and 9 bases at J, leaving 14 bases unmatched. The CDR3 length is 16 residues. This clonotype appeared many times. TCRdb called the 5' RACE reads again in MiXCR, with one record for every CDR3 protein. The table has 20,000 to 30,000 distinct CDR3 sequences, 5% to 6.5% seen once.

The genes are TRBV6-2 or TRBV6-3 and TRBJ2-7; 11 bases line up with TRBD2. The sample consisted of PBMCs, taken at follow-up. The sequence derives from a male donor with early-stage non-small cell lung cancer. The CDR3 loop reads CASSSLGLAGRFRQYV. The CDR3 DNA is TGTGCCAGCAGTTCCCTCGGACTAGCGGGTCGGTTTAGGCAGTACGTC.